Sequencing of this T cell receptor beta chain was carried out in a study of T cell responses to AZD1222 COVID-19 vaccine. Study-wide points: Most donors were white British and more were female, and clonal diversity was possibly underestimated. Repertoire samples came only from after the peak T cell response.

Repertoires were generated with immunoSEQ multiplex PCR, while TCRdb's copy carries only in-frame clones and drops some. The sample lists roughly 200,000 clones, 85% to 95% occurring once. As concerns this clone: Its antigen remains unknown.

Between the trimmed V and J ends, which lost 3 bases and 6 bases, there was a span of 9 bases. Looked up from germline, CDR1 is SEHNR and CDR2 is FQNEAQ (reference sequence). The CDR3 extends over 12 amino acids. The source was peripheral blood, collected 28 days after the second dose of the MenACWY control vaccine. The chain recombines TRBV7-9 with TRBJ2-7; maybe TRBD1 (5 bases). The origin of this receptor is an adult who received the MenACWY meningococcal vaccine as a control. The CDR3 loop reads CASSFSTGEQYF. The CDR3, as DNA: TGTGCCAGCAGCTTCTCAACAGGCGAGCAGTACTTC.